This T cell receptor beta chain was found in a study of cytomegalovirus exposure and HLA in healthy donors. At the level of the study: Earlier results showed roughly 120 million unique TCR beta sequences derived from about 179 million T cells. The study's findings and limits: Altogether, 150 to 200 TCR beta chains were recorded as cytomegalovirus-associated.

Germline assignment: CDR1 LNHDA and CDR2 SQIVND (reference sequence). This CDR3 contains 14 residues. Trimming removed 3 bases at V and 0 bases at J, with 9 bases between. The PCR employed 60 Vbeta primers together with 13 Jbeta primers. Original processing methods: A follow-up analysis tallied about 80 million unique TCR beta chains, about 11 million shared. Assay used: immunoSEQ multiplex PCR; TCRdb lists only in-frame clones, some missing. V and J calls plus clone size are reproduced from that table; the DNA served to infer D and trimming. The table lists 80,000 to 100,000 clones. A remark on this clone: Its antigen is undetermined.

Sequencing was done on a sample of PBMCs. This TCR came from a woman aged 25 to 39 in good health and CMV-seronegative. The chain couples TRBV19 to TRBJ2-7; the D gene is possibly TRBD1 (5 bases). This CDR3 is CASSIYQGSYEQYF. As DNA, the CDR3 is TGTGCCAGTAGTATCTACCAGGGCTCCTACGAGCAGTACTTC.